This T cell receptor (beta chain) derives from a study of low-dose radiotherapy and immunotherapy resistance in tumors (dated by TCRdb to between 2021 and 2023). Background on the whole study: In Cohort 1, 0.5 Gy per fraction was delivered every 2 weeks, and a total PTV dose of 6.5 Gy was prescribed. Every two weeks, patients got intravenous cyclophosphamide at 200 mg/m2, given one day ahead of each radiation and immunotherapy administration. Nivolumab and ipilimumab were both given intravenously, with nivolumab at a 240 mg flat dose every two weeks and ipilimumab at 1 mg/kg every six weeks. Trial participants were not randomized into treatment groups. Eight patients were included in the translational analysis: three from the first dose cohort and the first five from the second dose cohort. For Cohort 2, the dose was 1 Gy per fraction given every two weeks, adding up to 13 Gy in total across 26 weeks. Starting on cycle 1 day 1, patients took 300 mg of aspirin by mouth once daily for four cycles.

The sample's time point label, in plain terms: after trial treatment. The treatment or condition label corresponds to: LDRT plus nivolumab, ipilimumab, low-dose cyclophosphamide and aspirin (RACIN trial). Donors were enrolled in RACIN, a single-arm phase I dose-escalation trial in which nivolumab, ipilimumab, aspirin, low-dose cyclophosphamide and low-dose radiotherapy were combined. Eligible patients had advanced, TIL-negative solid tumors. At least ten counts were recorded for this clonotype. Its binding antigen is unknown. Base qualities are not recorded, but no much larger clone differs from it by a single base. The germline V gene (reference sequence) specifies SGHNT as CDR1 and YYREEE as CDR2. Trimming removed 4 bases from V and 6 bases from J; the gene matches leave 12 bases unexplained. Reading from cysteine to phenylalanine, the CDR3 counts 16 amino acids. Left in the record is the CDR3 DNA by itself, 48 bases read in frame from the first base.

Sequencing was performed on an Illumina HiSeq 2500. First-strand cDNA was synthesized using Superscript III and a set of TRAV- and TRBV-specific primers, so that both TCRalpha and TCRbeta chains were covered. TCRs were amplified with Phusion for about 22 PCR cycles using a constant-region primer together with the adapter attached to the V primers. Isolated mRNA was amplified with the MessageAmp II aRNA Amplification Kit, using a roughly 16-hour in vitro transcription at 37°C. The Dynabeads mRNA DIRECT Purification Kit was used to isolate mRNA for TCR sequencing. Indexed Illumina adapters were added in a second Phusion PCR of 25 to 30 cycles, and the PCR products were purified with AMPure XP beads. On the study's bioinformatics: Using custom Perl scripts, TCR sequences that encoded the same protein were pooled, out-of-frame sequences were dropped, and the abundance of each clonotype was calculated. Any TCR sequence supported by only a single read was excluded from analysis. Shannon entropy, Gini index, clonality, richness, and the frequency of TCRs shared between repertoires were included as repertoire metrics. TCRdb itself trimmed the public reads at Q25 with fastp, ran MiXCR and retained productive beta chains. Each record represents a unique CDR3 protein, reported with the most common genes and DNA among its rows. The V and J calls here are based on TCRdb, not the publication. For this sample there are about 58,000 distinct CDR3 sequences; about 23% appear just once. Approximately 6.7% of the sample is held by the ten biggest clonotypes.

The V gene is TRBV5-4 and the J gene is TRBJ2-1, and 8 junctional nucleotides match TRBD1. The source material was PBMCs, sampled after low-dose radiotherapy plus immunotherapy. The clonotype comes from a male donor with prostate cancer. Read as DNA, the sequence is TGTGCCAGCAGCCAACCCGACAGGGGCGCCCCCAATGAGCAGTTCTTC. The encoded protein is CASSQPDRGAPNEQFF.